This T cell receptor (beta chain) appears in the sequencing data of a study of control samples from healthy donors and cancer patients. Data came from immunoSEQ multiplex PCR; TCRdb stores just in-frame clones and leaves some out. The sample's table shows fewer than 250,000 clones. CDR1 MDHEN and CDR2 SYDVKM come from the germline V gene. V was pared by 5 bases and J by 4 bases, with 5 bases of the junction left unmatched. The CDR3 consists of 15 residues. The genes are TRBV28 and TRBJ1-2; 12 bases agree with TRBD1. The sequenced material came from blood. The sequence came from a woman in her twenties or thirties in good health. The CDR3 DNA reads as TGTGCCAGCAGTGGGACAGGGGGCATTCGCTATGGCTACACCTTC. Encoded protein: CASSGTGGIRYGYTF.